A single sample gave rise to the 32 T cell receptor beta chains below, sequenced in a study of blood T cell repertoires in COVID-19. Only in-frame clones appear in the TCRdb table, and some are missing; sequencing was by immunoSEQ multiplex PCR. This sample has 70,000 to 95,000 clones; roughly 92% occur once, and the top ten carry approximately 6%. The specimen was peripheral blood. The origin of the receptors is a woman aged 55-69 years with active COVID-19.

This clone appeared once. The CDR3: CASSKGTSGGPHEQFF. Written as DNA, the CDR3 is TGTGCCAGCAGTAAAGGCACTAGCGGGGGGCCCCATGAGCAGTTCTTC. The V call is TRBV27, the J call TRBJ2-1; TRBD2 matches at 12 bases. Losses at the gene ends were 5 bases for V and 8 bases for J; bases not matched to a gene: 10. The CDR3 runs to 16 residues. Germline V gene lookup returns CDR1 MNHEY and CDR2 SMNVEV (reference sequence).

This clone appeared once. This chain connects TRBV7-2 to TRBJ1-2; 7 bases are shared with TRBD1. From germline, CDR1 is SGHTA and CDR2 FQGNSA. Trimming at V came to 3 bases and at J to 0 bases, leaving 7 bases not matched to a gene. The CDR3 consists of 16 residues. The CDR3 region is CASSFLMGQSNYGYTF. The CDR3 coding sequence is TGTGCCAGCAGCTTCCTGATGGGACAGTCTAACTATGGCTACACCTTC.

DNA of the CDR3: TGTGCCACCAGCAGGGGGGGGCGGGCTAACACAGATACGCAGTATTTT. Amino acid sequence: CATSRGGRANTDTQYF. V usage is TRBV15 and J usage is TRBJ2-3, with D tentatively TRBD2 (7 bases). Germline CDR1 reads LNHNV; CDR2 reads YYDKDF (reference sequence). Between the trimmed V and J ends, which lost 3 bases and 2 bases, there was a span of 15 bases. The CDR3 spans 16 residues.

The genes are TRBV28 and TRBJ2-7; 8 bases align to TRBD1. This CDR3 contains 16 residues. The J segment lost 3 bases and the V segment lost 10 bases, leaving 17 bases of the junction unmatched. The germline CDR1 and CDR2 sequences are MDHEN and SYDVKM. Here the CDR3 DNA reads TGTGCCACCCAGGCCCCCGCGGGACAGGCCAACTACGAGCAGTACTTC. This encodes CATQAPAGQANYEQYF.

CDR3 DNA sequence: TGTGCCAGCAGCCTCCTCGGCTTGGGGCTCCAAGAGACCCAGTACTTC. Amino acid sequence: CASSLLGLGLQETQYF. The J gene is TRBJ2-5, the V gene TRBV5-6; maybe TRBD1 (5 bases). The CDR3 consists of 16 residues. CDR1 is SGHDT, CDR2 YYEEEE, per germline. V lost 4 bases to trimming and J lost 1 base, with 17 bases between them.

The chain employs TRBV11-3 and TRBJ2-1; 9 nucleotides agree with TRBD2. The CDR3 is made up of 14 amino acids. V shed 5 bases, J shed 2 bases, and the junction held 1 base outside the gene matches. CDR1 SGHNT and CDR2 YENEEA come from the germline V gene. The CDR3 nucleotides read TGTGCCAGCAGCCCTAGCGGGGCCTACAATGAGCAGTTCTTC. Protein sequence: CASSPSGAYNEQFF.

The V gene is TRBV18, the J gene TRBJ2-2; 8 nucleotides align to TRBD2. V gave up 3 bases and J gave up 0 bases; unmatched junction bases: 3. The CDR3 runs 16 residues. Germline-derived CDR1 and CDR2 are KGHSH and LQKENI. CDR3 sequence reads: CASSPVAGSNTGELFF. The CDR3 coding sequence is TGTGCCAGCTCACCTGTAGCGGGGTCGAACACCGGGGAGCTGTTTTTT.

This chain links TRBV10-1 with TRBJ2-2; 7 bases align to TRBD1. J was trimmed by 4 bases and V by 4 bases; bases with no gene match: 6. Per germline, CDR1 WNHNN and CDR2 SYGVQD (reference sequence). The CDR3 has 15 residues. This CDR3 is CASSAGGEGTGELFF. In nucleotides, the CDR3 is TGCGCCAGCAGTGCAGGGGGAGAGGGCACCGGGGAGCTGTTTTTT.

The chain couples TRBV9 to TRBJ2-2; 8 bases line up with TRBD1. The germline V gene encodes CDR1 SGDLS and CDR2 YYNGEE. V lost 3 bases and J lost 5; bases outside the gene matches: 3. The CDR3 spans 14 residues. CDR3 bases: TGTGCCAGCAGCGCTAGACAGGGGACCGGGGAGCTGTTTTTT. Translating it yields CASSARQGTGELFF.

This clone was found a few times. Other DNA sequences in the sample encode the same CDR3. This chain uses TRBV5-1 with TRBJ2-1, with 8 bases identical to TRBD2. The V segment lost 3 bases and the J segment 0 bases; nucleotides outside the gene matches: 2. The CDR3 sequence is 15 residues long. Germline V gene sequence: CDR1 SGHRS, CDR2 YFSETQ. The CDR3 coding sequence is TGCGCCAGCAGCTCCAGCGGGAGCTCCTACAATGAGCAGTTCTTC. Its protein product is CASSSSGSSYNEQFF.

V gene TRBV5-5 combines with J gene TRBJ2-7; 7 nucleotides match TRBD1. Germline CDR1 and CDR2: SGHKS and YYEKEE (reference sequence). The V and J ends lost 0 bases and 3 bases, in that order; junction bases with no gene match: 3. The CDR3 consists of 14 residues. CDR3 coding DNA: TGTGCCAGCAGCTTGGTTGGGACAGACTACGAGCAGTACTTC. This translates into CASSLVGTDYEQYF.

The chain carries TRBV27 and TRBJ2-5; TRBD1 matches 9 bases. The germline CDR1 and CDR2 sequences are MNHEY and SMNVEV (reference sequence). The CDR3 is 14 residues long. Trimming removed 5 bases from V and 3 bases from J; junction bases left unmatched: 4. The DNA of the CDR3 is TGTGCCAGCAGTCCCCGGACAGGGGAAGAGACCCAGTACTTC. Residues: CASSPRTGEETQYF.

This chain links TRBV5-1 with TRBJ2-2; possibly TRBD2 for D (6 bases). V was clipped by 5 bases and J by 5 bases, with 16 bases between them. The CDR3 runs to 15 residues. Germline V gives CDR1 SGHRS, CDR2 YFSETQ. The CDR3 region has the DNA TGCGCCAGCAGTACTCAGGGAGGATGGACCGGGGAGCTGTTTTTT. It specifies CASSTQGGWTGELFF. The entire variable domain, with the rest obtained from reference TRBV5-1 and TRBJ2-2, is as follows: KAGVTQTPRYLIKTRGQQVTLSCSPISGHRSVSWYQQTPGQGLQFLFEYFSETQRNKGNFPGRFSGRQFSNSRSEMNVSTLELGDSALYLCASSTQGGWTGELFFGEGSRLTVL.

This clone was observed a few times. This chain links TRBV3-1 (or the pseudogene TRBV3-2) with TRBJ2-7; no definite D call. CDR3 size: 13 residues. CDR1 is LGHDT, CDR2 YNNKEL, per germline (reference sequence). Between the trimmed V and J ends, which lost 3 bases and 3 bases, there was a span of 9 bases. CDR3 protein: CASSQRMGYEQYF. The DNA for the CDR3 is TGTGCCAGCAGCCAGCGGATGGGCTACGAGCAGTACTTC.

The chain recombines TRBV5-6 with TRBJ2-7; D unresolved. This CDR3 region has 15 residues. With 2 bases removed from V and 0 bases from J, the gap between germline ends came to 12 bases. Germline CDR1 and CDR2: SGHDT and YYEEEE. CDR3 DNA sequence: TGTGCCAGCAGCTTCTACGAGTTGAGCTCCTACGAGCAGTACTTC. Translated: CASSFYELSSYEQYF.

The chain carries TRBV28 and TRBJ2-5; D is unresolved. Germline values: CDR1 MDHEN, CDR2 SYDVKM. The CDR3 loop spans 13 amino acids. Trimming removed 6 bases from V and 3 bases from J, with 11 bases in between. CDR3 bases: TGTGCCAGCAGCCTGATAGTGGAAGAGACCCAGTACTTC. Translated, it gives CASSLIVEETQYF. The whole variable domain, filled in from reference TRBV28 and TRBJ2-5, reads DVKVTQSSRYLVKRTGEKVFLECVQDMDHENMFWYRQDPGLGLRLIYFSYDVKMKEKGDIPEGYSVSREKKERFSLILESASTNQTSMYLCASSLIVEETQYFGPGTRLLVL.

This chain joins TRBV15 and TRBJ2-1; TRBD2 is a possible D gene (5 bases). The germline V gene encodes CDR1 LNHNV and CDR2 YYDKDF (reference sequence). CDR3 length: 13 residues. Trimming stripped 0 bases from V and 8 bases from J, with 8 bases between. The CDR3 loop is CATSRDPRDEQFF. Written as DNA, the CDR3 is TGTGCCACCAGCAGAGATCCGAGGGATGAGCAGTTCTTC.

V gene TRBV5-1 combines with J gene TRBJ2-2; 9 bases are a match to TRBD2. CDR1 SGHRS and CDR2 YFSETQ come from the germline V gene. The CDR3 is 18 residues long. Trimming at V came to 5 bases and at J to 5 bases, leaving 16 bases not matched to a gene. The CDR3 is CASSRQGGGASVTGELFF. The CDR3 nucleotides are TGCGCCAGCAGTCGACAAGGCGGGGGGGCCTCGGTAACCGGGGAGCTGTTTTTT.

The chain is built from TRBV7-8 and TRBJ1-5; TRBD1 agrees at 8 bases. Germline-derived CDR1 and CDR2 are SGHVS and FQNEAQ. The V gene end was trimmed by 5 bases and the J gene end by 3 bases; junction bases not matched to a gene: 9. CDR3 length equals 16 residues. CDR3 in amino acids: CASSLAQGANNQPQHF. DNA of the CDR3: TGTGCCAGCAGCCTGGCCCAGGGGGCGAACAATCAGCCCCAGCATTTT.

This chain links TRBV6-5 with TRBJ1-2; 10 positions agree with TRBD1. The CDR3 loop spans 15 amino acids. The junction had 9 bases not matched to a gene; V was cut back by 7 bases and J by 4 bases. Looked up from germline, CDR1 is MNHEY and CDR2 is SVGAGI. Here the CDR3 reads CASKPPGQGSYGYTF. The CDR3 DNA reads TGTGCCAGCAAACCACCGGGACAGGGGAGCTATGGCTACACCTTC.

The rearrangement joins TRBV4-1 to TRBJ1-6, with 8 positions matching TRBD1. The germline V gene has CDR1 MGHRA and CDR2 YSYEKL. CDR3 length: 14 residues. V dropped 2 bases and J dropped 8; count of bases not matched to a gene: 2. This CDR3 reads CASSQQGADSPLHF. The CDR3 nucleotides are TGCGCCAGCAGCCAACAGGGGGCTGATTCACCCCTCCACTTT.

The chain combines TRBV3-1 (or the pseudogene TRBV3-2) with TRBJ2-3, with 7 bases fitting TRBD1. Trimming cost V 0 bases and J 2 bases; bases outside gene matches: 17. The V gene's germline CDR1 is LGHDT and CDR2 YNNKEL (reference sequence). The CDR3 loop spans 20 amino acids. The CDR3 sequence is CASSQDWRTGTGTVTDTQYF. The CDR3 coding sequence is TGTGCCAGCAGCCAAGATTGGCGGACAGGAACTGGGACGGTCACAGATACGCAGTATTTT.

This clone occurred once. The chain has TRBV7-2 and TRBJ1-6; no definite D call. This CDR3 contains 11 residues. Trimming pared 4 bases from V and 16 bases from J, leaving 11 bases between. CDR1 is SGHTA and CDR2 is FQGNSA in the germline V gene. The CDR3 nucleotides are TGTGCCAGCAGCTCAGGAGGTTCACTCCACTTT. It specifies CASSSGGSLHF.

The V call is TRBV5-1, the J call TRBJ2-3; the match to TRBD2 covers 7 bases. The CDR3 sequence is 15 residues long. CDR1 and CDR2 (germline): SGHRS, YFSETQ. Germline trimming cut 4 bases from V and 0 bases from J; bases unmatched to any gene: 5. In DNA form, the CDR3 reads TGCGCCAGCAGCGCTAGCGGAGCTAGCACAGATACGCAGTATTTT. Its protein is CASSASGASTDTQYF.

This chain uses TRBV19 with TRBJ1-1; 7 positions agree with TRBD1. The CDR3 is 14 residues long. Trimming at V came to 11 bases and at J to 5 bases, leaving 14 bases not matched to a gene. Germline CDR1 and CDR2: LNHDA and SQIVND (reference sequence). The DNA for the CDR3 is TGTGCCTCCTCGAGGGCAGGGGGAGTAACTGAAGCTTTCTTT. This gives the protein CASSRAGGVTEAFF.

The gene calls are TRBV30 and TRBJ1-5, with 8 bases lining up with TRBD1. Germline CDR1 is GTSNPN and CDR2 is SVGIG (reference sequence). The CDR3 loop spans 13 amino acids. V gave up 1 base and J gave up 5 bases; unmatched junction bases: 1. CDR3 coding DNA: TGTGCCTGGAGTGAGGACAGGGATCAGCCCCAGCATTTT. Its protein product is CAWSEDRDQPQHF.

This clone was counted once. The chain links TRBV9 to TRBJ2-2; a weak D match, TRBD2 (6 bases). Between the trimmed V and J ends, which lost 4 bases and 8 bases, there was a span of 18 bases. The CDR3 runs to 15 residues. CDR1 is SGDLS, CDR2 YYNGEE, per germline. CDR3 DNA: TGTGCCAGCAGCCCGTACGGAGGGATGGAGGGGGAGCTGTTTTTT. Translating it yields CASSPYGGMEGELFF.

V and J are TRBV2 and TRBJ1-5; D gene unclear. V lost 4 bases, J lost 4 bases, and 8 bases lay in between. Germline-derived CDR1 and CDR2 are SNHLY and FYNNEI. This CDR3 comprises 13 residues. The CDR3 reads CASSAQSNQPQHF. The CDR3 nucleotides read TGTGCCAGCAGTGCACAGTCGAATCAGCCCCAGCATTTT.

The rearrangement joins TRBV10-3 to TRBJ2-2; 12 bases are shared with TRBD2. The CDR3 is 14 amino acids. The V gene's germline CDR1 is ENHRY and CDR2 SYGVKD. Trimming took 8 bases from V and 5 from J; bases not matched to a gene: 3. CDR3: CAIGLAGGTGELFF. The CDR3 bases are TGTGCCATCGGGCTAGCGGGAGGGACCGGGGAGCTGTTTTTT.

V usage is TRBV4-1 and J usage is TRBJ2-6, with 9 bases fitting TRBD1. The V gene end was trimmed by 2 bases and the J gene end by 9 bases; junction bases not matched to a gene: 5. The CDR3 contains 15 residues. Germline CDR1 MGHRA, CDR2 YSYEKL. CDR3 in amino acids: CASSQPTGGHNVLTF. CDR3 nucleotides: TGCGCCAGCAGCCAACCGACAGGGGGTCACAACGTCCTGACTTTC.

In DNA form, the CDR3 reads TGTGCCAGCAGTGAGGGACAAGTCTTGGCTGAAGCTTTCTTT. Protein: CASSEGQVLAEAFF. V gene TRBV6-1 combines with J gene TRBJ1-1, with D possibly TRBD1 on 6 matching bases. Germline V gene lookup returns CDR1 MNHNS and CDR2 SASEGT. This CDR3 is 14 amino acids long. The V and J ends lost 3 bases and 6 bases respectively, with 14 bases between them.

This clone was recorded once. V usage is TRBV27 and J usage is TRBJ2-7; 8 bases match TRBD1. Germline lookup yields CDR1 MNHEY and CDR2 SMNVEV (reference sequence). V was pared by 3 bases and J by 0 bases, with 4 bases of the junction left unmatched. The CDR3 is 15 residues long. DNA for the CDR3: TGTGCCAGCAGTTTCAGGGGGCCCACCTCCTACGAGCAGTACTTC. It is translated as CASSFRGPTSYEQYF.